These 9 T cell receptor beta chains were sequenced from one sample in a study of T-cell reconstitution after alpha-beta-depleted transplantation in children (dated by TCRdb to 2016 to 2017). Study-wide findings and limitations: Over the following months the frequencies of hyperexpanded clones went down, and after one year T-cell counts and TCRbeta diversity were mostly credited to newly produced T cells.

What these receptors recognize is not known. The method was PCR. TCRdb names Illumina HiSeq 2500 as the instrument used. Molecular barcoding was employed in the preparation of TCR libraries, with unique molecular identifiers being used to normalize TCRbeta repertoire quantification. TCRdb handled the public reads itself, with Q25 trimming in fastp and clone calling in MiXCR, and kept productive beta chains. Entries that share a CDR3 protein sequence are merged under the most common genes and DNA. This sample gives 250,000 to 300,000 distinct CDR3 sequences in total; 6.5% to 9% of them show up just once. 9.1% of the sample is in the top ten clones. This specimen's treatment or condition label, per the study, means: allogeneic hematopoietic cell transplantation with graft depleted of TCRalphabeta T cells and CD19 B cells. Sample: peripheral blood, taken 360 days after TCRalphabeta/CD19-depleted stem cell transplant. These receptors came from a female patient aged 2-10 years who had a stem cell transplant for Fanconi anemia, so the T cells may come from the graft donor.

V usage is TRBV29-1 and J usage is TRBJ1-1, with D hard to call. CDR1 and CDR2 from the germline V gene are SQVTM and ANQGSEA. The V and J ends lost 1 base and 1 base respectively, with 19 bases between them. This CDR3 has 17 residues. CDR3 residues: CSVEVWDLTSRNTEAFF. The CDR3 region has the DNA TGCAGCGTTGAAGTTTGGGATTTAACTTCGCGGAACACTGAAGCTTTCTTT. The complete variable domain, with remaining parts taken from reference TRBV29-1 and TRBJ1-1, reads SAVISQKPSRDICQRGTSLTIQCQVDSQVTMMFWYRQQPGQSLTLIATANQGSEATYESGFVIDKFPISRPNLTFSTLTVSNMSPEDSSIYLCSVEVWDLTSRNTEAFFGQGTRLTVV.

There are many counts of this clonotype. The V gene is TRBV20-1, the J gene TRBJ2-7; 10 positions match TRBD2. Germline assignment: CDR1 DFQATT and CDR2 SNEGSKA (reference sequence). Trimming at V came to 6 bases and at J to 3 bases, leaving 14 bases not matched to a gene. This CDR3 contains 16 residues. CDR3 in amino acids: CSAIERGTSAFYEQYF. CDR3 sequence (DNA): TGCAGTGCCATAGAGCGGGGGACTAGCGCTTTCTACGAGCAGTACTTC.

Ten or more counts support this clonotype. V gene TRBV10-3 combines with J gene TRBJ1-5; 7 positions match TRBD1. Germline CDR1 is ENHRY and CDR2 is SYGVKD. V dropped 2 bases and J dropped 6; count of bases not matched to a gene: 7. This CDR3 contains 15 residues. For the CDR3, the DNA is TGTGCCATCAGTGAGGGAGGTCAGGGGGGTCAGCCCCAGCATTTT. As protein: CAISEGGQGGQPQHF.

At least ten counts were recorded for this clonotype. This chain connects TRBV7-9 to TRBJ1-1; tentatively, D is TRBD1 (6 bases). Trimming took 1 base from V and 0 from J, leaving 9 bases between them. The CDR3 totals 15 residues. The V gene's germline CDR1 is SEHNR and CDR2 FQNEAQ (reference sequence). The CDR3 region is CASSLVRGVNTEAFF. In DNA, the CDR3 is TGTGCCAGCAGCTTAGTCAGGGGCGTGAACACTGAAGCTTTCTTT.

This sequence joins TRBV28 and TRBJ2-1; possible D gene TRBD2, 6 bases. CDR3 size: 14 residues. Trimming removed 4 bases from V and 5 bases from J, with 12 bases in between. The germline gives CDR1 MDHEN, CDR2 SYDVKM. The CDR3 bases are TGTGCCAGCAGTTGGGACTGGGGGAACAATGAGCAGTTCTTC. This codes for CASSWDWGNNEQFF.

This clonotype was counted a few times. The chain carries TRBV12-3 or TRBV12-4 and TRBJ1-5; D is uncertain. The CDR3 is 15 amino acids. Trimming stripped 2 bases from V and 5 bases from J, with 13 bases between. The CDR3 nucleotides are TGTGCCAGCAGTTTAAGGGCCCTGCCACATCAGCCCCAGCATTTT. The encoded protein is CASSLRALPHQPQHF.

The chain recombines TRBV11-2 with TRBJ2-5, with 10 bases fitting TRBD2. The germline CDR1 and CDR2 sequences are SGHAT and FQNNGV. The V and J ends lost 4 bases and 4 bases, in that order; junction bases with no gene match: 6. CDR3 size: 15 residues. The CDR3: CASSSPLAGVETQYF. CDR3 DNA sequence: TGTGCCAGCAGCTCCCCCCTAGCGGGGGTAGAGACCCAGTACTTC.

This clonotype was counted ten times or more. The chain uses TRBV6-5 and TRBJ2-7, with 7 bases fitting TRBD2. The junction had 12 bases not matched to a gene; V was cut back by 2 bases and J by 2 bases. CDR3 size: 17 residues. Germline assignment: CDR1 MNHEY and CDR2 SVGAGI. CDR3 coding DNA: TGTGCCAGCAGTTACGATGGGTTGGCTAGCGGTGCCTACGAGCAGTACTTC. Translated: CASSYDGLASGAYEQYF.

In its sample, this clonotype was seen a few times. The genes are TRBV28 and TRBJ2-2; TRBD1 matches 7 bases. The germline V gene encodes CDR1 MDHEN and CDR2 SYDVKM. CDR3 length: 13 residues. J gave up 3 bases and V 8 bases, and 3 bases lay outside the gene matches. The CDR3 is CASETGYTGELFF. The CDR3 nucleotides read TGTGCCAGCGAGACAGGGTACACCGGGGAGCTGTTTTTT.